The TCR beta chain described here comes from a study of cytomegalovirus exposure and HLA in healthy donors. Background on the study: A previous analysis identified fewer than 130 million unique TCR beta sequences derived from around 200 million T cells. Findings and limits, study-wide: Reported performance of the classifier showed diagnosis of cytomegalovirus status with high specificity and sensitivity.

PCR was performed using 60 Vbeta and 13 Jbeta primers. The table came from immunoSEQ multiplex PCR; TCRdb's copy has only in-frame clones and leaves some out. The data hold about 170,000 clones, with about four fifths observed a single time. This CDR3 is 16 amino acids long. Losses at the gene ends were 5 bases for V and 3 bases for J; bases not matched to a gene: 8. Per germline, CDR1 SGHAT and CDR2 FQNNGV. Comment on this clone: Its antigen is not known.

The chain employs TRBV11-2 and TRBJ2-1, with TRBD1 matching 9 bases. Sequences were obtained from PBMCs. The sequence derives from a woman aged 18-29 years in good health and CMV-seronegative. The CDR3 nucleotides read TGTGCCAGCAGCATGATGACAGGGGGGGGCTACAATGAGCAGTTCTTC. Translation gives CASSMMTGGGYNEQFF.